These 19 T cell receptor beta chains originate from one sample sequenced in a study of blood T cell repertoires in COVID-19. Repertoires were generated with immunoSEQ multiplex PCR, while TCRdb's copy carries only in-frame clones and drops some. The data contain approximately 440,000 clones, 90% of them seen just once; the ten biggest clones take up 0.6% to 0.7%. The sample consisted of PBMCs or T cells enriched from blood (not recorded which). The source is a young man who had recovered from COVID-19.

The chain couples TRBV27 to TRBJ2-3; no clear D gene. The length of the CDR3 is 18 residues. Per the germline V gene, CDR1 is MNHEY and CDR2 is SMNVEV (reference sequence). V was trimmed by 7 bases and J by 3 bases, leaving 26 bases between them. CDR3 protein: CASKTIVRADKKTDTQYF. In DNA form, the CDR3 reads TGTGCCAGCAAAACGATCGTTAGAGCCGACAAAAAAACAGATACGCAGTATTTT.

This clone has only a few counts. This chain connects TRBV7-9 to TRBJ1-2, with D possibly TRBD1 on 5 matching bases. CDR1 is SEHNR, CDR2 FQNEAQ, per germline (reference sequence). The length of the CDR3 is 14 residues. Trimming removed 4 bases at V and 8 bases at J, with 17 bases between. For the CDR3, the DNA is TGTGCCAGCAGCTCTAGGGGTGGGGTCGGCGGCTACACCTTC. It specifies CASSSRGGVGGYTF.

The rearrangement uses TRBV7-2 and TRBJ2-7; D is possibly TRBD2 (6 bases). The germline V and J ends were trimmed by 5 bases and 0 bases, with 17 bases remaining between them. Germline CDR1 and CDR2: SGHTA and FQGNSA. This CDR3 has 16 amino acids. DNA for the CDR3: TGTGCCAGCAGCCCCGTGGGGGGAAAGGTCTCCTACGAGCAGTACTTC. Encoded protein: CASSPVGGKVSYEQYF.

As to this clone: Other DNA variants within this sample encode the same CDR3. This chain uses TRBV9 with TRBJ2-2; D gene ambiguous. From germline, CDR1 is SGDLS and CDR2 YYNGEE. CDR3 size: 13 residues. Trimming pared 0 bases from V and 4 bases from J, leaving 4 bases between. The DNA of the CDR3 is TGTGCCAGCAGCGTAGGAGGCACCGGGGAGCTGTTTTTT. It translates to CASSVGGTGELFF.

The chain uses TRBV6-1 and TRBJ1-6; D might be TRBD1 (6 bases). Germline assignment: CDR1 MNHNS and CDR2 SASEGT. The CDR3 runs to 14 residues. The V end was cut by 2 bases, the J end by 8 bases, with 10 bases between. CDR3 protein: CASSERQADSPLHF. The DNA of the CDR3 is TGTGCCAGCAGTGAAAGACAGGCAGATTCACCCCTCCACTTT.

The gene calls are TRBV14 and TRBJ2-1; the match to TRBD1 covers 9 bases. The V gene end was trimmed by 3 bases and the J gene end by 7 bases; junction bases not matched to a gene: 10. CDR1 is SGHDN and CDR2 is FVKESK in the germline V gene. CDR3 size: 16 residues. CDR3 DNA sequence: TGTGCCAGCAGCCAGGTCACAGGGGGCGGACCGAATGAGCAGTTCTTC. It encodes CASSQVTGGGPNEQFF.

In regard to this clone: At one boundary the junction diverges from the germline segment, which might be a read error. The J gene is TRBJ2-1, the V gene TRBV2; D is uncertain. This CDR3 is built from 16 residues. Germline V gene sequence: CDR1 SNHLY, CDR2 FYNNEI. The CDR3 sequence: CASREGGGPSGNEQFF. The CDR3 coding sequence is TGTGCCAGCAGGGAAGGCGGCGGCCCTTCTGGGAATGAGCAGTTCTTC.

This clone was seen a handful of times. The chain joins TRBV5-6 to TRBJ2-1, with TRBD2 matching 8 bases. CDR1 and CDR2 (germline): SGHDT, YYEEEE. V lost 3 bases and J lost 6; bases outside the gene matches: 11. This CDR3 is built from 16 residues. In nucleotides, the CDR3 is TGTGCCAGCAGCTGGGGGGCGAGCGGGAGTCGCAATGAGCAGTTCTTC. This translates into CASSWGASGSRNEQFF.

The J gene is TRBJ2-2, the V gene TRBV25-1, with D maybe TRBD1 (6 bases). Trimming left V 5 bases short and J 3 bases short, with 16 bases between. This CDR3 comprises 16 residues. Germline V gene lookup returns CDR1 MGHDK and CDR2 SYGVNS. As DNA, the CDR3 is TGTGCCAGCAGTCCATGGGGGCAGGGTGACACCGGGGAGCTGTTTTTT. Translating gives CASSPWGQGDTGELFF.

This chain links TRBV5-1 with TRBJ1-3; 8 bases are shared with TRBD1. V dropped 4 bases and J dropped 1; count of bases not matched to a gene: 4. This CDR3 spans 15 amino acids. Per the germline V gene, CDR1 is SGHRS and CDR2 is YFSETQ. The CDR3 loop reads CASSPRTGSGNTIYF. CDR3 in DNA: TGCGCCAGCAGCCCAAGGACAGGGTCTGGAAACACCATATATTTT.

The rearrangement joins TRBV19 to TRBJ1-5, with D maybe TRBD1 (6 bases). The V end lost 6 bases, the J end lost 6 bases, and 15 bases lay between the germline ends. This CDR3 is built from 14 residues. Germline V gives CDR1 LNHDA, CDR2 SQIVND (reference sequence). In DNA, the CDR3 is TGTGCCAGTAGGAGTGGGGCAGGGGCTCAGCCCCAGCATTTT. Amino acid sequence: CASRSGAGAQPQHF.

There are a few counts of this clone. The same CDR3 is also encoded by other DNA sequences in this sample. The chain uses TRBV3-1 (or the pseudogene TRBV3-2) and TRBJ1-5; a weak D match, TRBD1 (5 bases). Trimming removed 3 bases at V and 7 bases at J, with 10 bases between. The CDR3 sequence is 13 residues long. The germline gives CDR1 LGHDT, CDR2 YNNKEL (reference sequence). This CDR3 is CASSQGGGQPQHF. In nucleotides, the CDR3 is TGTGCCAGCAGCCAGGGGGGAGGGCAGCCCCAGCATTTT.

The gene calls are TRBV12-3 or TRBV12-4 and TRBJ2-7; tentatively, D is TRBD2 (5 bases). Between the trimmed V and J ends, which lost 6 bases and 3 bases, there was a span of 9 bases. The CDR3 consists of 12 residues. The CDR3 nucleotides are TGTGCCAGCAGCCAAGGAGGCTACGAGCAGTACTTC. It is translated as CASSQGGYEQYF.

The chain employs TRBV5-1 and TRBJ2-5, with D maybe TRBD2 (5 bases). CDR1 is SGHRS, CDR2 YFSETQ, per germline. The CDR3 totals 16 residues. The ends were cut back, 0 bases at V and 4 bases at J, with 16 bases in the middle. The CDR3 here is CASSLGPSTSRETQYF. CDR3 in DNA: TGCGCCAGCAGCTTGGGCCCTAGCACGTCGCGAGAGACCCAGTACTTC.

The chain employs TRBV7-2 and TRBJ1-6, with D unclear. V lost 3 bases, J lost 8 bases, and 8 bases lay in between. This CDR3 region has 13 residues. Germline CDR1 and CDR2: SGHTA and FQGNSA. The DNA of the CDR3 is TGTGCCAGCAGCTTTCGGGAATATTCACCCCTCCACTTT. Amino acids: CASSFREYSPLHF.

The chain has TRBV29-1 and TRBJ1-5; 8 bases match TRBD1. Trimming cost V 4 bases and J 0 bases; bases outside gene matches: 2. The CDR3 has 14 residues. Germline loops: CDR1 SQVTM, CDR2 ANQGSEA. The CDR3 nucleotides read TGCAGCGTTGGACAGGGGAATAGCAATCAGCCCCAGCATTTT. It specifies CSVGQGNSNQPQHF.

The V and J genes are TRBV5-1 and TRBJ1-6; D unresolved. V lost 4 bases to trimming and J lost 10 bases, with 12 bases between them. This CDR3 contains 13 residues. CDR1 SGHRS and CDR2 YFSETQ come from the germline V gene. The CDR3 DNA is TGCGCCAGCAGCCCGAGCGACCGGTCACCCCTCCACTTT. Translating gives CASSPSDRSPLHF.

This chain links TRBV3-1 (or the pseudogene TRBV3-2) with TRBJ1-3, with D perhaps TRBD1 (5 bases). The CDR3 sequence is 16 residues long. Germline CDR1 and CDR2: LGHDT and YNNKEL (reference sequence). V shed 0 bases and J shed 0 bases, with 9 bases lying between them. CDR3 in DNA: TGTGCCAGCAGCCAAGAAATCAGGGTCTCTGGAAACACCATATATTTT. This gives the protein CASSQEIRVSGNTIYF.

In this sample, this clone turned up once. The rearrangement joins TRBV30 to TRBJ1-1; D is ambiguous. Trimming stripped 7 bases from V and 2 bases from J, with 5 bases between. CDR1 is GTSNPN and CDR2 is SVGIG in the germline V gene (reference sequence). The CDR3 sequence is 10 residues long. The CDR3 DNA is TGTGCCTCCCTAAACACTGAAGCTTTCTTT. The encoded protein is CASLNTEAFF.